This section outlines one T cell receptor (beta chain) sequence together with its context. Its target antigen remains unknown. Base qualities were left out, and no much larger clone turns up one base away. Cut back by 5 bases and 2 bases, the V and J ends lie 12 bases apart. The CDR1 and CDR2 encoded by the germline V gene are SGHTA and FQGNSA. The CDR3 goes from the cysteine to the phenylalanine over 14 residues. Only the CDR3 DNA stays, 42 bases, in frame from base 1. Reading the label with the study, this specimen's time point is: baseline pretreatment blood. This specimen's treatment or condition label, interpreted: 15 Gy SBRT to primary tumor, nephrectomy 4 weeks later. To track tumor-enriched clonotypes, serial peripheral blood was sampled from radiation-treated patients at baseline and at 2 weeks and 4 weeks after SBRT. Renal cell carcinoma with clear cell pathology was present in all patients. The QIAamp DNA Blood Mini Kit (Qiagen) was used to prepare genomic DNA for TCR sequencing. Only samples passing all quality control checks were included in the analyses.

The immunoSEQ kit was used, according to the manufacturer's recommendations, to generate TCR beta libraries from genomic DNA. Library preparation used a first multiplex PCR with proprietary primers, then a second PCR adding unique barcodes, with bead cleanups after each round. Each sample batch included a kit-provided positive control reaction and a negative control reaction. The final libraries were assessed on an Agilent 4200 TapeStation D1000 ScreenTape, pooled by volume, and quantified by qPCR. Sequencing was performed on an Illumina NextSeq500 using a MidOutput 150-cycle cartridge, with 156 Read1 cycles, 15 Index1 cycles, and the kit custom primers. The pooled library was loaded at roughly 0.93 pM, with an approximately 19% PhiX control spiked in. As for how the authors treated the data: The vendor-processed data were analyzed in R, and a clonotype was defined as all T cells that share the same CDR3 nucleotide sequence. In the clone abundance analyses, frequencies in each sample were normalized to that sample's 10,000 most abundant clones. Before analysis, public T cell clones were removed, and these numbered fewer than six per sample on average. A difference in abundance of at least 32-fold between compartments was used to define tumor-enriched and baseline blood-enriched clonotypes. A beta-binomial differential abundance model was used to identify clonotypes that were expanded or contracted between blood time points. Similarity between tumor and blood repertoires was quantified using the Baroni-Urbani and Buser coefficient, and groups were compared with two-tailed Wilcoxon tests in R. The clones in this table, taken by TCRdb from immuneACCESS, are in-frame only. Not every clone is retained; where verified, under half of the shortfall comes from an unresolved V gene, and the cause of the rest is unknown. The V and J calls and clone size are taken from that table; D and trimming were inferred from the DNA. The sample data list 140,000 to 150,000 clones, and roughly nine tenths of these were observed just once. Roughly 4% of the sample comes from the top ten.

The source of the sample is a study of radiation and T cells in renal cell carcinoma (dated by TCRdb to 2018 to 2020). About the study as a whole: The samples were drawn from a clinical trial, where primary renal cell carcinomas were treated with 15 Gy of stereotactic body radiation therapy and then removed by nephrectomy 4 weeks afterward. In total, 53 samples underwent TCR beta sequencing: about 26 tumors plus 27 peripheral blood samples. A total of over 4 million unique CDR3 nucleotide sequences, encoding roughly 3,000,000 unique CDR3 amino acid sequences, were found across all 50 or so samples. Summary of the overall study and its limitations: In blood, the top tumor clonotypes increased between baseline and 2 weeks post-radiation and then shrank by 4 weeks, which suggests that tumor-resident clones expanded only transiently. No pretreatment tumor biopsies were available, so the baseline intratumoral presence of clonotypes could not be determined. With a single-armed trial design, the study had no way to address how radiation dose or scheduling affects the TCR repertoire. Tracking of blood repertoire dynamics stopped at less than five weeks after treatment, with no follow-up past that point.

This sequence originates from a woman between 70 and 85 years old with renal cell carcinoma. This material consisted of blood, taken from a patient whose treatment included radiotherapy and nephrectomy. The chain is encoded by TRBV7-2 joined to TRBJ1-1; a tentative D call is TRBD1 (6 bases match). For the CDR3, the sequence is CASSLRGLNTEAFF. The nucleotide sequence is given as TGTGCCAGCAGCCTCAGGGGACTCAACACTGAAGCTTTCTTT.